This entry lists 27 T cell receptor beta chains sequenced from one sample in a study of T-cell memory formation after mild COVID-19. One entry per CDR3 protein results from TCRdb running MiXCR on the 5' RACE reads. Among under 350,000 distinct CDR3 sequences listed, roughly 17% were seen once. The source material was PBMCs or a T cell subset sorted from them (not recorded which). Receptors were obtained from a man between 18 and 35 years old who had mild COVID-19 (a few samples of this study predate the infection). Cell type and time point are not known.

This clonotype was found a few times. This chain connects TRBV20-1 to TRBJ1-2; 9 bases fit TRBD1. V lost 1 base, J lost 4 bases, and 4 bases stayed unmatched. Germline loops: CDR1 DFQATT, CDR2 SNEGSKA (reference sequence). The CDR3 loop spans 14 amino acids. This CDR3 is CSARGTGGGYGYTF. DNA of the CDR3: TGCAGTGCTAGAGGTACAGGGGGCGGCTATGGCTACACCTTC.

The chain recombines TRBV2 with TRBJ2-3, with 7 bases lining up with TRBD2. Germline trimming cut 8 bases from V and 0 bases from J; bases unmatched to any gene: 8. This CDR3 spans 15 amino acids. Per germline, CDR1 SNHLY and CDR2 FYNNEI. CDR3 amino acids: CASGQERESTDTQYF. The CDR3 nucleotides are TGTGCCAGCGGGCAGGAGCGGGAAAGCACAGATACGCAGTATTTT.

The chain employs TRBV6-5 and TRBJ2-3, with D hard to call. Looked up from germline, CDR1 is MNHEY and CDR2 is SVGAGI. Between the trimmed V and J ends, which lost 2 bases and 4 bases, there was a span of 13 bases. CDR3 length: 15 amino acids. This chain's CDR3 is CASSYGPNPADTQYF. Written as DNA, the CDR3 is TGTGCCAGCAGTTACGGTCCCAACCCCGCAGATACGCAGTATTTT.

The count of this clonotype is one. The chain recombines TRBV10-3 with TRBJ1-3; 8 nucleotides line up with TRBD1. Trimming cost V 6 bases and J 6 bases; bases outside gene matches: 10. Germline V gene lookup returns CDR1 ENHRY and CDR2 SYGVKD. The CDR3 consists of 15 residues. The CDR3 sequence: CAISPGQGKVNTIYF. As DNA, the CDR3 is TGTGCCATCAGCCCCGGACAGGGCAAAGTAAACACCATATATTTT.

Comment on this clonotype: Just one base apart from a much larger clone, this may be a read error. The rearrangement links TRBV28 to TRBJ1-1; D may be TRBD1 (5 bases). Per germline, CDR1 MDHEN and CDR2 SYDVKM. CDR3 size: 12 residues. CDR3 DNA: TGTGCCAGAAGTTTTCGGGGGAGTGAAGCTTTCTTT. It translates to CARSFRGSEAFF. Combining the CDR3 with reference TRBV28 and TRBJ1-1 gives the whole variable domain DVKVTQSSRYLVKRTGEKVFLECVQDMDHENMFWYRQDPGLGLRLIYFSYDVKMKEKGDIPEGYSVSREKKERFSLILESASTNQTSMYLCARSFRGSEAFFGQGTRLTVV.

J is TRBJ2-1 and V is TRBV5-1; possible D gene TRBD1, 5 bases. Trimming removed 0 bases from V and 10 bases from J, with 8 bases in between. The CDR3 spans 12 residues. Germline CDR1 is SGHRS and CDR2 is YFSETQ. CDR3 sequence (DNA): TGCGCCAGCAGCTTGGTTAGACAGGAGCAGTTCTTC. Protein: CASSLVRQEQFF.

The V gene is TRBV5-1, the J gene TRBJ2-3; the D is unclear. The CDR3 is 16 amino acids. The germline gives CDR1 SGHRS, CDR2 YFSETQ. Between the trimmed V and J ends, which lost 0 bases and 2 bases, there was a span of 13 bases. In DNA form, the CDR3 reads TGCGCCAGCAGCTTGGCCCTCGGACGATACACAGATACGCAGTATTTT. It translates to CASSLALGRYTDTQYF.

The chain links TRBV5-1 to TRBJ2-2; D perhaps matches TRBD1 (6 bases). With 4 bases removed from V and 7 bases from J, the gap between germline ends came to 17 bases. The CDR3 runs 15 residues. CDR1 is SGHRS, CDR2 YFSETQ, per germline. CDR3 loop: CASSPVKGGVGELFF. The CDR3 nucleotides read TGCGCCAGCAGCCCGGTCAAAGGGGGAGTCGGGGAGCTGTTTTTT.

CDR3 DNA: TGCAGTGCTAGAGAGGTCGTCCCTAGCGGGGGCTCCTCGGACGAGACCCAGTACTTC. Translated, it gives CSAREVVPSGGSSDETQYF. This chain links TRBV20-1 with TRBJ2-5; TRBD2 matches 10 bases. Germline assignment: CDR1 DFQATT and CDR2 SNEGSKA (reference sequence). The CDR3 is 19 amino acids. V lost 0 bases to trimming and J lost 5 bases; unmatched junction nucleotides: 18.

V and J are TRBV6-5 and TRBJ2-5, with TRBD2 matching over 11 bases. Germline lookup yields CDR1 MNHEY and CDR2 SVGAGI. The CDR3 covers 15 residues. The J segment lost 3 bases and the V segment lost 4 bases, leaving 4 bases of the junction unmatched. CDR3 region: CASSFNSGGEETQYF. CDR3 in DNA: TGTGCCAGCAGTTTTAATAGCGGGGGGGAAGAGACCCAGTACTTC.

This clonotype was seen ten or more times. The chain is built from TRBV15 and TRBJ2-1; no reliable D call. Trimming left V 5 bases short and J 0 bases short, with 11 bases between. CDR1 LNHNV and CDR2 YYDKDF come from the germline V gene (reference sequence). This CDR3 is built from 15 residues. CDR3 loop: CATSPRPDSYNEQFF. The CDR3 bases are TGTGCCACCAGCCCAAGACCCGACTCCTACAATGAGCAGTTCTTC.

This clonotype has a single count. The chain joins TRBV13 to TRBJ2-7; D is uncertain. CDR1 and CDR2 (germline): PRHDT, FYEKMQ (reference sequence). CDR3 length: 11 amino acids. V was trimmed by 5 bases and J by 5 bases, leaving 7 bases between them. Here the CDR3 DNA reads TGTGCCAGCAGCCGAAGACACGAGCAGTACTTC. Protein sequence: CASSRRHEQYF.

This sequence joins TRBV4-3 and TRBJ1-1; D possibly corresponds to TRBD1 (5 bases). Germline CDR1 and CDR2: LGHNA and YSLEER. The germline V and J ends were trimmed by 4 bases and 3 bases, with 9 bases remaining between them. The length of the CDR3 is 13 residues. The CDR3, as DNA: TGCGCCAGCAGCCGAATGACAGACACTGAAGCTTTCTTT. Its translation is CASSRMTDTEAFF.

The gene calls are TRBV25-1 and TRBJ1-2; TRBD1 agrees at 8 bases. Germline loops: CDR1 MGHDK, CDR2 SYGVNS. This CDR3 is built from 12 residues. The junction had 1 base not matched to a gene; V was cut back by 3 bases and J by 7 bases. CDR3 in DNA: TGTGCCAGCAGTGACCAGGGGGCTGGCTACACCTTC. Translating gives CASSDQGAGYTF.

The chain couples TRBV6-1 to TRBJ1-1, with no clear D. This CDR3 spans 13 amino acids. The V and J ends lost 7 bases and 7 bases respectively, with 16 bases between them. Germline CDR1 MNHNS, CDR2 SASEGT. The CDR3 DNA follows: TGTGCCAGCAATCGAGGAGGAGGGCGTGAAGCTTTCTTT. Translating gives CASNRGGGREAFF.

This sequence joins TRBV4-3 and TRBJ2-1; D possibly corresponds to TRBD2 (7 bases). The CDR3 length is 17 residues. The germline gives CDR1 LGHNA, CDR2 YSLEER. Trimming stripped 1 base from V and 3 bases from J, with 16 bases between. The CDR3 region has the DNA TGCGCCAGCAGCCAAGCCCGGGGCGGGGGCCACTACAATGAGCAGTTCTTC. It yields the protein CASSQARGGGHYNEQFF.

V gene TRBV20-1 combines with J gene TRBJ1-5; D is uncertain. The CDR3 contains 16 residues. V was trimmed by 4 bases and J by 0 bases, leaving 16 bases between them. The V gene's germline CDR1 is DFQATT and CDR2 SNEGSKA (reference sequence). The CDR3: CSAISSPGYSNQPQHF. The CDR3 coding sequence is TGCAGTGCTATTTCCTCCCCAGGCTATAGCAATCAGCCCCAGCATTTT.

This clonotype showed up just a few times. The chain uses TRBV10-3 and TRBJ1-2, with 7 nucleotides matching TRBD1. CDR1 is ENHRY, CDR2 SYGVKD, per germline. Germline trimming cut 11 bases from V and 4 bases from J; bases unmatched to any gene: 13. CDR3 length: 14 amino acids. In DNA form, the CDR3 reads TGTGCCGTAGGGACAGCCAGAGACACCTATGGCTACACCTTC. Encoded protein: CAVGTARDTYGYTF.

This clonotype was observed a handful of times. The chain couples TRBV28 to TRBJ1-5; TRBD1 matches at 7 bases. Germline V CDR1 and CDR2: MDHEN, SYDVKM. V trimming: 9 bases; J trimming: 7 bases; junction bases outside the gene matches: 12. The CDR3 is made up of 14 amino acids. Written as DNA, the CDR3 is TGTGCCAGGGCTAGGGGAGGGGGCGTGCAGCCCCAGCATTTT. Its translation: CARARGGGVQPQHF.

This clonotype was seen many times. The rearrangement joins TRBV5-1 to TRBJ1-5, with D perhaps matching TRBD1 (5 bases). The germline V gene has CDR1 SGHRS and CDR2 YFSETQ. The CDR3 is made up of 13 amino acids. V shed 0 bases and J shed 7 bases, with 8 bases lying between them. DNA for the CDR3: TGCGCCAGCAGCTTGGGGGGACGGCAGCCCCAGCATTTT. Protein product: CASSLGGRQPQHF.

V usage is TRBV6-2 or TRBV6-3 and J usage is TRBJ2-7; TRBD2 is a possible D gene (5 bases). Trimming removed 6 bases from V and 7 bases from J, with 16 bases in between. This CDR3 has 13 amino acids. CDR1 and CDR2 (germline): MNHEY, SVGEGT. CDR3 DNA sequence: TGTGCCAGCAGCCCCGGGGAGTCACGAGAGCAGTACGTC. Its translation is CASSPGESREQYV.

This clonotype came up a few times. The CDR3 is CASSPGDRGKRTDTQYF. Here the CDR3 DNA reads TGTGCCAGCAGCCCGGGGGACAGGGGTAAACGCACAGATACGCAGTATTTT. The chain employs TRBV4-2 and TRBJ2-3, with 10 bases aligning to TRBD1. Trimming at V came to 4 bases and at J to 1 base, leaving 8 bases not matched to a gene. CDR3 size: 17 residues. The V gene's germline CDR1 is LGHNA and CDR2 YNFKEQ.

This clonotype was observed a handful of times. The CDR3 region is CASSFRGWETQYF. The CDR3, as DNA: TGTGCCAGCAGTTTCAGGGGATGGGAGACCCAGTACTTC. The chain employs TRBV27 and TRBJ2-5, with TRBD1 as a possible D gene (6 bases). The V end was cut by 3 bases, the J end by 5 bases, with 10 bases between. Germline V gene lookup returns CDR1 MNHEY and CDR2 SMNVEV (reference sequence). The CDR3 runs 13 residues.

This clonotype was counted many times. The CDR3 region has the DNA TGCGCCAGCAGCCCCAGGCCCGGACAGGATGAGCAGTTCTTC. Protein: CASSPRPGQDEQFF. The J gene is TRBJ2-1, the V gene TRBV5-1; TRBD1 aligns across 7 bases. This CDR3 has 14 residues. Germline CDR1 and CDR2: SGHRS and YFSETQ. V was clipped by 4 bases and J by 8 bases; unmatched bases: 9.

The gene calls are TRBV7-6 and TRBJ1-1; perhaps TRBD1 as D (5 bases). The CDR3 contains 15 residues. The ends were cut back, 4 bases at V and 1 base at J, with 13 bases in the middle. The germline gives CDR1 SGHVS, CDR2 FNYEAQ. CDR3 amino acids: CASSWGGAANTEAFF. The CDR3 region has the DNA TGTGCCAGCAGCTGGGGGGGTGCAGCGAACACTGAAGCTTTCTTT.

This clonotype was observed at least ten times. The chain is built from TRBV4-3 and TRBJ2-3; 9 bases are a match to TRBD2. Trimming cost V 2 bases and J 3 bases; bases outside gene matches: 6. Germline loops: CDR1 LGHNA, CDR2 YSLEER. The CDR3 has 16 residues. CDR3 sequence: CASSQKGLARTDTQYF. In DNA form, the CDR3 reads TGCGCCAGCAGCCAAAAAGGACTAGCGAGAACAGATACGCAGTATTTT.

Notes on this clonotype: One end of the junction varies from germline; a read error may be responsible. This chain connects TRBV9 to TRBJ2-1; D unclear. The germline V gene has CDR1 SGDLS and CDR2 YYNGEE. CDR3 size: 16 residues. Written as DNA, the CDR3 is TGTGCCAGCAGCGTGGGGTGGGCACCCTCCTGCAATGAGCAGTTCTTC. Its translation is CASSVGWAPSCNEQFF. Variable domain in full (rest from reference TRBV9 and TRBJ2-1): DSGVTQTPKHLITATGQRVTLRCSPRSGDLSVYWYQQSLDQGLQFLIQYYNGEERAKGNILERFSAQQFPDLHSELNLSSLELGDSALYFCASSVGWAPSCNEQFFGPGTRLTVL.